These 15 T cell receptor beta chains were all obtained from the same sample, sequenced in a study of T cells in Graves' hyperthyroidism and ophthalmopathy. Authors of the study amplified TCR beta CDR3 regions from RNA transcripts. TCR CDR3 regions were first amplified by RT-PCR with HTBI primers. TCRdb re-called the multiplex PCR reads through MiXCR, storing one row per CDR3 protein. In the table there are some 250,000 distinct CDR3 sequences, 13% to 15% of which are singletons. The sample taken for sequencing was blood. The source is a woman aged 50 to 60 with Graves' hyperthyroidism that later progressed to Graves' ophthalmopathy.

This clonotype was picked up many times. This chain links TRBV29-1 with TRBJ1-1; 8 bases are a match to TRBD1. With 7 bases clipped from V and 3 bases from J, the junction kept 7 bases outside the gene matches. This CDR3 has 13 amino acids. CDR1 and CDR2 (germline): SQVTM, ANQGSEA. The CDR3 spells CSALRGPDTEAFF. The CDR3 DNA is TGCAGCGCCCTCAGGGGGCCTGACACTGAAGCTTTCTTT.

On this clonotype: A junction boundary mismatches the germline segment, possibly from a read error. The chain recombines TRBV29-1 with TRBJ2-5; 7 positions agree with TRBD2. This CDR3 is built from 16 residues. The germline gives CDR1 SQVTM, CDR2 ANQGSEA. This chain's CDR3 is CGVGDEGAGDMETQYF. The CDR3 coding sequence is TGCGGCGTTGGAGATGAAGGCGCGGGAGACATGGAGACCCAGTACTTC.

The V and J genes are TRBV18 and TRBJ1-1; perhaps TRBD1 as D (6 bases). The CDR3 consists of 18 residues. Per the germline V gene, CDR1 is KGHSH and CDR2 is LQKENI. The ends were cut back, 3 bases at V and 0 bases at J, with 20 bases in the middle. The CDR3 reads CASSPRGVGGGLNTEAFF. The CDR3 nucleotides read TGTGCCAGCTCACCCCGCGGGGTGGGTGGGGGCCTGAACACTGAAGCTTTCTTT.

At least ten counts were recorded for this clonotype. V gene TRBV19 combines with J gene TRBJ1-5; 7 nucleotides agree with TRBD1. V trimming: 3 bases; J trimming: 6 bases; junction bases outside the gene matches: 11. CDR3 length: 16 residues. CDR1 is LNHDA and CDR2 is SQIVND in the germline V gene (reference sequence). CDR3 region: CASSIEASTGSQPQHF. The CDR3 DNA is TGTGCCAGTAGTATTGAGGCTTCGACAGGGAGTCAGCCCCAGCATTTT.

This clonotype was observed a handful of times. The chain employs TRBV9 and TRBJ2-1; a possible D gene is TRBD2 (6 bases). This CDR3 spans 14 amino acids. Germline CDR1 SGDLS, CDR2 YYNGEE. The V end lost 3 bases, the J end lost 3 bases, and 10 bases lay between the germline ends. CDR3 loop: CASSGGLVYNEQFF. CDR3 in DNA: TGTGCCAGCAGCGGGGGACTGGTCTACAATGAGCAGTTCTTC.

Many counts were recorded for this clonotype. V and J are TRBV28 and TRBJ1-4; the D gene is possibly TRBD1 (6 bases). Germline values: CDR1 MDHEN, CDR2 SYDVKM. The V and J ends lost 5 bases and 6 bases respectively, with 19 bases between them. CDR3 length: 16 amino acids. The CDR3 DNA reads as TGTGCCAGCAGTCTCCAAGGTGGGGGGGCAGATGAAAAACTGTTTTTT. Protein: CASSLQGGGADEKLFF.

This clonotype was counted at least ten times. The J gene is TRBJ1-4, the V gene TRBV20-1; no clear D gene. Germline V lookup: CDR1 DFQATT, CDR2 SNEGSKA (reference sequence). Trimming left V 7 bases short and J 7 bases short, with 10 bases between. The CDR3 sequence is 11 residues long. CDR3 sequence: CSVLHFEKLFF. In DNA form, the CDR3 reads TGCAGTGTGTTACATTTTGAAAAACTGTTTTTT.

This clonotype was seen more than once but under ten times. This rearrangement joins TRBV16 to TRBJ2-7; 7 positions match TRBD2. V trimming: 3 bases; J trimming: 0 bases; junction bases outside the gene matches: 5. This CDR3 is built from 15 residues. The germline V gene has CDR1 KGHSY and CDR2 FQNENV. CDR3 amino acids: CASSQSGTGSYEQYF. CDR3 bases: TGTGCCAGCAGCCAGAGCGGGACGGGCTCCTACGAGCAGTACTTC. The full variable domain, with the rest looked up from reference TRBV16 and TRBJ2-7, is GEEVAQTPKHLVRGEGQKAKLYCAPIKGHSYVFWYQQVLKNEFKFLISFQNENVFDETGMPKERFSAKCLPNSPCSLEIQATKLEDSAVYFCASSQSGTGSYEQYFGPGTRLTVT.

This clonotype has more than one count but fewer than ten. A junction end diverges from the germline sequence, so it may reflect a read error. The rearrangement joins TRBV7-2 to TRBJ1-5, with 8 bases matching TRBD1. Germline CDR1 and CDR2: SGHTA and FQGNSA. CDR3 length: 15 residues. In DNA, the CDR3 is TGTGCCGGCAGCAAACAGGGGGGGACCAATCAGCCCCAGCATTTT. This sequence encodes CAGSKQGGTNQPQHF.

At least ten counts were recorded for this clonotype. V and J are TRBV7-3 and TRBJ2-3; 12 positions agree with TRBD2. CDR1 is SGHTA, CDR2 FQGTGA, per germline. V lost 5 bases and J lost 0; bases outside the gene matches: 15. This CDR3 is built from 20 residues. CDR3 in amino acids: CASSRSSGLAGTTSTDTQYF. The CDR3 DNA is TGTGCCAGCAGCAGATCTTCGGGACTAGCGGGTACTACTAGCACAGATACGCAGTATTTT. Looking up the rest from reference TRBV7-3 and TRBJ2-3 gives the full variable domain: GAGVSQTPSNKVTEKGKYVELRCDPISGHTALYWYRQSLGQGPEFLIYFQGTGAADDSGLPNDRFFAVRPEGSVSTLKIQRTERGDSAVYLCASSRSSGLAGTTSTDTQYFGPGTRLTVL.

There are many counts of this clonotype. The chain's CDR3 is CASSYGAGNNQPQHF. CDR3 DNA sequence: TGTGCCAGCAGTTACGGGGCTGGTAACAATCAGCCCCAGCATTTT. The chain recombines TRBV6-5 with TRBJ1-5, with D tentatively TRBD1 (5 bases). The CDR3 is 15 amino acids. Germline-derived CDR1 and CDR2 are MNHEY and SVGAGI. V lost 2 bases to trimming and J lost 3 bases, with 11 bases between them.

This clonotype has a handful of counts. The rearrangement uses TRBV6-6 and TRBJ1-2; D is uncertain. V was cut by 0 bases and J by 0 bases, with 17 bases left in between. The CDR3 is 18 residues long. The germline V gene has CDR1 MNHNY and CDR2 SVGAGI (reference sequence). CDR3 in DNA: TGTGCCAGCAGTTACTCCCCGAATGTCGGCAGGTCTAACTATGGCTACACCTTC. It translates to CASSYSPNVGRSNYGYTF.

The chain carries TRBV5-1 and TRBJ2-1; 8 nucleotides line up with TRBD2. After removal of 4 bases from V and 8 bases from J, the junction contained 17 bases not matched to a gene. Germline CDR1 and CDR2: SGHRS and YFSETQ. This CDR3 contains 17 residues. The CDR3 DNA is TGCGCCAGCAGCCCCCAACCCGGGACTAGAACGGGGTATGAGCAGTTCTTC. Translation: CASSPQPGTRTGYEQFF.

This chain links TRBV19 with TRBJ1-2; D is possibly TRBD1 (5 bases). There are 13 residues in the CDR3. CDR1 and CDR2 from the germline V gene are LNHDA and SQIVND (reference sequence). V gave up 10 bases and J gave up 4 bases, with 16 bases separating them. The chain's CDR3 is CAIARDASYGYTF. The CDR3, as DNA: TGTGCCATCGCCCGGGACGCCTCCTATGGCTACACCTTC.

The rearrangement joins TRBV5-1 to TRBJ2-7, with 10 nucleotides matching TRBD1. Germline V gene data show CDR1 as SGHRS and CDR2 as YFSETQ. With V trimmed by 4 bases and J by 6 bases, 4 bases remained unmatched. This CDR3 has 13 amino acids. CDR3 sequence reads: CASSQGTGAEQYF. The DNA of the CDR3 is TGCGCCAGCAGCCAGGGGACAGGGGCCGAGCAGTACTTC.